These 17 T cell receptor beta chains share one sample of origin, sequenced in a study of regulatory T cells in long-lasting Graves disease. Time point given: newly diagnosed GD, antithyroid drugs for less than 3 months. RNA isolated from PBMCs was used to make the TCR library. Arm-PCR with iRepertoire HTBI primers amplified the CDR3 regions for these TCR beta libraries. Using its own MiXCR run on the multiplex PCR reads, TCRdb lists one record per CDR3 protein. Of about 540,000 distinct CDR3 sequences in the sample, about 14% were seen once. The same sample was also studied in work on T cells in Graves' hyperthyroidism and ophthalmopathy.

The sample consisted of peripheral blood mononuclear cells (PBMCs), taken at new diagnosis, from a patient treated with antithyroid drugs. The receptors were gathered from a man between 25 and 39 years old with Graves disease.

Worth noting for this clonotype: A much larger clonotype is one base distant, so this may be a read error. The V gene is TRBV18, the J gene TRBJ2-1, with 8 bases aligning to TRBD2. With V trimmed by 3 bases and J by 12 bases, 10 bases remained unmatched. The CDR3 has 14 amino acids. Germline CDR1 reads KGHSH; CDR2 reads LQKENI. DNA for the CDR3: TGTGCCAGCTCACCGCCGGGACTAGTCGATGGGCAGTTCTTC. As protein: CASSPPGLVDGQFF.

The chain recombines TRBV15 with TRBJ1-2; no clear D. The length of the CDR3 is 9 residues. Trimming took off 8 bases at V and 10 bases at J, with 8 bases between the two ends. Germline CDR1 is LNHNV and CDR2 is YYDKDF (reference sequence). The CDR3 sequence is CATGPDYTF. The CDR3 DNA reads TGTGCCACCGGCCCGGACTACACCTTC.

This clonotype was seen ten or more times. This chain joins TRBV30 and TRBJ2-7, with D possibly TRBD1 on 6 matching bases. With 3 bases removed from V and 6 bases from J, the gap between germline ends came to 9 bases. CDR1 is GTSNPN and CDR2 is SVGIG in the germline V gene (reference sequence). The CDR3 has 11 residues. The CDR3 coding sequence is TGTGCCTGGAGACAGGGCGGCGAGCAGTACTTC. Its translation: CAWRQGGEQYF.

This clonotype has at least ten counts. This chain joins TRBV11-2 and TRBJ2-1; 11 nucleotides agree with TRBD2. The CDR3 has 14 residues. Germline trimming cut 1 base from V and 12 bases from J; bases unmatched to any gene: 5. Per the germline V gene, CDR1 is SGHAT and CDR2 is FQNNGV. This CDR3 reads CASSLAKLAGAQFF. The CDR3 region has the DNA TGTGCCAGCAGCTTAGCAAAACTAGCGGGGGCGCAGTTCTTC.

The chain couples TRBV18 to TRBJ2-3; 7 bases are a match to TRBD2. Trimming cost V 1 base and J 0 bases; bases outside gene matches: 7. The CDR3 has 17 residues. Per the germline V gene, CDR1 is KGHSH and CDR2 is LQKENI. This CDR3 reads CASSPRQGGTSTDTQYF. CDR3 nucleotides: TGTGCCAGCTCACCACGTCAGGGAGGGACTAGCACAGATACGCAGTATTTT.

The gene calls are TRBV11-2 and TRBJ1-1; 9 bases are a match to TRBD1. The CDR3 contains 15 residues. V lost 4 bases to trimming and J lost 0 bases; unmatched junction nucleotides: 3. Germline CDR1 SGHAT, CDR2 FQNNGV. The CDR3 sequence is CASSSGQGLNTEAFF. The CDR3 coding sequence is TGTGCCAGCAGCTCCGGACAGGGGCTGAACACTGAAGCTTTCTTT.

This clonotype was seen a few times. The chain joins TRBV7-9 to TRBJ1-2, with D perhaps TRBD1 (5 bases). Germline loops: CDR1 SEHNR, CDR2 FQNEAQ (reference sequence). V was shortened by 3 bases and J by 0 bases, with 11 bases between the two germline ends. There are 15 residues in the CDR3. DNA of the CDR3: TGTGCCAGCAGCTTCCAGGGTGTTTCTAACTATGGCTACACCTTC. Its translation: CASSFQGVSNYGYTF.

The rearrangement uses TRBV24-1 and TRBJ1-2; unclear D gene. The CDR3 totals 17 residues. Germline CDR1 is KGHDR and CDR2 is SFDVKD. With 2 bases removed from V and 1 base from J, the gap between germline ends came to 16 bases. The CDR3 loop reads CATSDSPGQLLNYGYTF. CDR3 bases: TGTGCCACCAGTGATTCTCCGGGCCAGTTGCTTAACTATGGCTACACCTTC.

The chain couples TRBV27 to TRBJ2-4, with 9 positions matching TRBD1. V lost 5 bases, J lost 5 bases, and 1 base stayed unmatched. This CDR3 is built from 13 residues. The germline V gene has CDR1 MNHEY and CDR2 SMNVEV (reference sequence). CDR3 coding DNA: TGTGCCAGCAGTCGACAGGGGGAAAACATTCAGTACTTC. Translation gives CASSRQGENIQYF.

This chain connects TRBV28 to TRBJ1-2; D possibly corresponds to TRBD1 (5 bases). The CDR3 consists of 15 residues. V gave up 7 bases and J gave up 8 bases, with 23 bases separating them. Germline V gene data show CDR1 as MDHEN and CDR2 as SYDVKM. The CDR3 sequence is CASTPQGTSFYGYTF. In DNA, the CDR3 is TGTGCCAGCACTCCTCAGGGTACATCCTTTTACGGCTACACCTTC.

In its sample, this clonotype was seen a few times. V and J are TRBV30 and TRBJ2-1; maybe TRBD2 (5 bases). Germline values: CDR1 GTSNPN, CDR2 SVGIG (reference sequence). The V and J ends lost 4 bases and 12 bases respectively, with 13 bases between them. CDR3 size: 11 residues. For the CDR3, the DNA is TGTGCCTGGACCGTCGGACTTGGGCAGTTCTTC. It is translated as CAWTVGLGQFF. Looking up the rest from reference TRBV30 and TRBJ2-1 gives the full variable domain: SQTIHQWPATLVQPVGSPLSLECTVEGTSNPNLYWYRQAAGRGLQLLFYSVGIGQISSEVPQNLSASRPQDRQFILSSKKLLLSDSGFYLCAWTVGLGQFFGPGTRLTVL.

This clonotype was observed at least ten times. V usage is TRBV12-5 and J usage is TRBJ2-2, with D perhaps matching TRBD1 (5 bases). Per germline, CDR1 LGHNT and CDR2 FRNRAP. V was trimmed by 3 bases and J by 1 base, leaving 6 bases between them. The CDR3 has 14 amino acids. The CDR3: CASGLGQNTGELFF. CDR3 coding DNA: TGTGCTAGTGGTTTAGGACAGAACACCGGGGAGCTGTTTTTT. Drawing the rest from reference TRBV12-5 and TRBJ2-2, the complete variable domain is DARVTQTPRHKVTEMGQEVTMRCQPILGHNTVFWYRQTMMQGLELLAYFRNRAPLDDSGMPKDRFSAEMPDATLATLKIQPSEPRDSAVYFCASGLGQNTGELFFGEGSRLTVL.

This clonotype was seen many times. This chain uses TRBV2 with TRBJ2-5, with D tentatively TRBD2 (5 bases). The germline CDR1 and CDR2 sequences are SNHLY and FYNNEI. This CDR3 has 13 residues. The V gene lost 4 bases and the J gene lost 2 bases, with 8 bases spanning the gap. CDR3 nucleotides: TGTGCCAGCAGTGGGGAGCTTCAAGAGACCCAGTACTTC. Translated: CASSGELQETQYF.

This clonotype was seen repeatedly, ten times or more. The chain couples TRBV5-1 to TRBJ2-3; 11 bases map to TRBD2. This CDR3 has 15 residues. Germline lookup yields CDR1 SGHRS and CDR2 YFSETQ. After removal of 1 base from V and 4 bases from J, the junction contained 2 bases not matched to a gene. The DNA of the CDR3 is TGCGCCAGCAGCTTGATAGCGGGAGGGGCAGATACGCAGTATTTT. Translated: CASSLIAGGADTQYF.

The V gene is TRBV24-1, the J gene TRBJ2-1; maybe TRBD1 (5 bases). The germline CDR1 and CDR2 sequences are KGHDR and SFDVKD. V lost 5 bases and J 0 bases, leaving 13 bases between the germline ends. The CDR3 is 16 amino acids. The chain's CDR3 is CATSGRVGSSYNEQFF. In nucleotides, the CDR3 is TGTGCCACCAGTGGCAGGGTCGGAAGCTCCTACAATGAGCAGTTCTTC.

This clonotype has a count of ten or more. This rearrangement joins TRBV6-5 to TRBJ2-7, with D possibly TRBD2 on 5 matching bases. The CDR3 has 16 residues. V lost 3 bases, J lost 7 bases, and 22 bases lay in between. Germline lookup yields CDR1 MNHEY and CDR2 SVGAGI. CDR3 bases: TGTGCCAGCAGTTATCTCTCCCGGGCCCAGTCGGGGGAGCAGTACTTC. Its protein is CASSYLSRAQSGEQYF.

The chain carries TRBV12-5 and TRBJ2-7; D gene uncertain. Trimming shortened V by 7 bases and J by 5 bases, and 12 bases separated the two germline ends. This CDR3 has 12 amino acids. Germline V gene sequence: CDR1 LGHNT, CDR2 FRNRAP. CDR3 nucleotides: TGTGCTAGTGCCGCTGGTCGGAACGAGCAGTACTTC. Its protein is CASAAGRNEQYF. The variable domain in full, completed from reference TRBV12-5 and TRBJ2-7, reads DARVTQTPRHKVTEMGQEVTMRCQPILGHNTVFWYRQTMMQGLELLAYFRNRAPLDDSGMPKDRFSAEMPDATLATLKIQPSEPRDSAVYFCASAAGRNEQYFGPGTRLTVT.